Below, 6 T cell receptor beta chains from the same sample are listed, as sequenced in a study of T cells in Graves' hyperthyroidism and ophthalmopathy. RNA transcripts were the template for amplifying TCR beta CDR3 regions. The HTBI primer set drove a first-round RT-PCR of the TCR CDR3. TCRdb re-derived calls from the multiplex PCR reads in MiXCR, one entry per CDR3 protein. The sample has approximately 520,000 distinct CDR3 sequences; about 20% are singletons. What was sequenced was blood. These TCRs come from a man younger than 35 with Graves' hyperthyroidism.

This clonotype turned up a few times. The genes are TRBV10-3 and TRBJ2-7; D is ambiguous. The CDR3 spans 12 residues. Deletions cut 6 bases from V and 6 bases from J, with 12 bases between. The germline gives CDR1 ENHRY, CDR2 SYGVKD. The CDR3 loop is CAIRPPLGEQYF. The CDR3 coding sequence is TGTGCCATCAGGCCGCCCCTTGGCGAGCAGTACTTC.

This clonotype came up many times. V gene TRBV28 combines with J gene TRBJ2-5, with a possible D match to TRBD1 (6 bases). This CDR3 is built from 19 residues. Germline loops: CDR1 MDHEN, CDR2 SYDVKM. V dropped 1 base and J dropped 7 bases, with 28 bases sitting between them. The CDR3 DNA sequence: TGTGCCAGCAGTTTATCCCTCCAACCCGGACAGCCAACATGGGGGACCCAGTACTTC. Residues: CASSLSLQPGQPTWGTQYF.

The chain has TRBV5-1 and TRBJ1-1, with 7 bases identical to TRBD1. CDR3 length: 15 amino acids. V gave up 7 bases and J gave up 1 base; unmatched junction bases: 10. Per germline, CDR1 SGHRS and CDR2 YFSETQ. The CDR3 protein is CASAYTGAANTEAFF. In nucleotides, the CDR3 is TGCGCCAGCGCCTATACAGGGGCGGCGAACACTGAAGCTTTCTTT.

The table lists this clonotype with many counts. The genes are TRBV2 and TRBJ2-5; possibly TRBD1 for D (6 bases). The germline V and J ends were trimmed by 6 bases and 0 bases, with 17 bases remaining between them. The CDR3 is made up of 16 amino acids. Germline V CDR1 and CDR2: SNHLY, FYNNEI. CDR3 sequence reads: CASRNGTPLYQETQYF. The CDR3 DNA reads TGTGCCAGCAGAAACGGGACACCATTGTACCAAGAGACCCAGTACTTC. Based on the CDR3 plus reference TRBV2 and TRBJ2-5, the full variable domain is EPEVTQTPSHQVTQMGQEVILRCVPISNHLYFYWYRQILGQKVEFLVSFYNNEISEKSEIFDDQFSVERPDGSNFTLKIRSTKLEDSAMYFCASRNGTPLYQETQYFGPGTRLLVL.

This clonotype has just a few counts. The chain is built from TRBV24-1 and TRBJ1-1, with D maybe TRBD1 (5 bases). CDR1 is KGHDR, CDR2 SFDVKD, per germline. V lost 4 bases to trimming and J lost 7 bases, with 21 bases between them. The CDR3 sequence is 16 residues long. Here the CDR3 DNA reads TGTGCCACCAGTGAGTCCGCCGGGACGGGGGTGAGTGAAGCTTTCTTT. Translating it yields CATSESAGTGVSEAFF.

This clonotype was counted at least ten times. The chain employs TRBV2 and TRBJ1-1; D is unclear. The CDR3 covers 14 residues. Germline assignment: CDR1 SNHLY and CDR2 FYNNEI. Trimming took off 5 bases at V and 0 bases at J, with 10 bases between the two ends. CDR3 amino acids: CASSPGSMNTEAFF. The CDR3, as DNA: TGTGCCAGCAGTCCCGGCAGTATGAACACTGAAGCTTTCTTT.